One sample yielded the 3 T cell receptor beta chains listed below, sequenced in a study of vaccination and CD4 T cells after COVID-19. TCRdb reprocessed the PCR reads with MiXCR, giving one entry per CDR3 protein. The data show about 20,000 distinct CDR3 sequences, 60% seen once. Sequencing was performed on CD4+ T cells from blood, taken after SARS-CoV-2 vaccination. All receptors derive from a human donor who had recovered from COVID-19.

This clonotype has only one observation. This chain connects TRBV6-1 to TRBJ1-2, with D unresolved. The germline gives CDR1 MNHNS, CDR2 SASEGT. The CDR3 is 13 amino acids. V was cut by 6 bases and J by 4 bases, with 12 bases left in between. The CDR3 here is CASSQGKIYGYTF. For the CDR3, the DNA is TGTGCCAGCAGCCAAGGGAAAATCTATGGCTACACCTTC.

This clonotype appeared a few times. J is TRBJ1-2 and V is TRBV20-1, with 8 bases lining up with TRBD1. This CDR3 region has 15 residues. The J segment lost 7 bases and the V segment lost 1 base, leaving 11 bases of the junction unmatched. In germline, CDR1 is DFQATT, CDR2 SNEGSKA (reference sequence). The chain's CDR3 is CSARAGTGSLPGYTF. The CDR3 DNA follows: TGCAGTGCTAGAGCCGGGACAGGATCCCTGCCTGGCTACACCTTC.

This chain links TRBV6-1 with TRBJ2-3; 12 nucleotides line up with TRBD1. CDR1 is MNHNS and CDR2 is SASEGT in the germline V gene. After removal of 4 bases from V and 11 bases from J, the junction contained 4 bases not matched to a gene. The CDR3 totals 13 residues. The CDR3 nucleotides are TGTGCCAGCAGTGGGGACAGGGGGCGGTTGCAGTATTTT. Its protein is CASSGDRGRLQYF.